These 29 T cell receptor beta chains originate from one sample sequenced in a study of identical twins. TCRdb redid the calling of the 5' RACE reads with MiXCR, one entry per CDR3 protein. The sample carries about 570,000 distinct CDR3 sequences, nearly 10% recorded once. The data also belong to a second study, concerning yellow fever vaccine responses in identical twins.

What was sequenced was PBMCs. Every receptor here comes from a woman younger than 35 in good health.

This clonotype was seen repeatedly, ten times or more. The chain employs TRBV2 and TRBJ2-7, with D possibly matching TRBD2 (5 bases). The germline V and J ends were trimmed by 1 base and 0 bases, with 10 bases remaining between them. CDR1 is SNHLY and CDR2 is FYNNEI in the germline V gene. The CDR3 runs to 15 residues. The CDR3 reads CASSEGTVSSYEQYF. The CDR3 bases are TGTGCCAGCAGTGAAGGGACTGTTAGCTCCTACGAGCAGTACTTC.

This clonotype is a singleton in its sample. V and J are TRBV20-1 and TRBJ2-7, with 11 bases lining up with TRBD2. Trimming at V came to 0 bases and at J to 5 bases, leaving 12 bases not matched to a gene. The germline V gene has CDR1 DFQATT and CDR2 SNEGSKA (reference sequence). The CDR3 covers 17 residues. Here the CDR3 reads CSARDGTSGFPGDEQYF. The DNA of the CDR3 is TGCAGTGCTAGAGATGGGACTAGCGGCTTCCCGGGGGACGAGCAGTACTTC.

The CDR3 is CASSFTTSGRYNEQFF. Here the CDR3 DNA reads TGTGCCAGCAGTTTTACGACTAGCGGGCGCTACAATGAGCAGTTCTTC. The chain uses TRBV12-3 or TRBV12-4 and TRBJ2-1; TRBD2 matches 10 bases. The CDR3 is made up of 16 amino acids. Trimming took 3 bases from V and 3 from J; bases not matched to a gene: 5.

This sequence joins TRBV20-1 and TRBJ2-2; unclear D gene. Between the trimmed V and J ends, which lost 1 base and 3 bases, there was a span of 12 bases. Germline V gene data show CDR1 as DFQATT and CDR2 as SNEGSKA (reference sequence). This CDR3 has 15 amino acids. CDR3 residues: CSARVSVDHTGELFF. The CDR3 nucleotides read TGCAGTGCTAGAGTGAGCGTGGACCACACCGGGGAGCTGTTTTTT.

The chain employs TRBV6-2 or TRBV6-3 and TRBJ1-1; D perhaps matches TRBD1 (6 bases). The CDR3 sequence is 14 residues long. The V and J ends lost 2 bases and 4 bases respectively, with 11 bases between them. Germline CDR1 and CDR2: MNHEY and SVGEGT. The CDR3 sequence is CASSYVGGSTEAFF. The CDR3 region has the DNA TGTGCCAGCAGTTACGTCGGGGGCTCCACTGAAGCTTTCTTT.

This clonotype was recorded a few times. The rearrangement uses TRBV7-9 and TRBJ2-7, with 7 bases aligning to TRBD2. Germline trimming cut 4 bases from V and 3 bases from J; bases unmatched to any gene: 12. In germline, CDR1 is SEHNR, CDR2 FQNEAQ (reference sequence). This CDR3 has 16 amino acids. The CDR3 DNA sequence: TGTGCCAGCAGCTCGCCAGGTGGCGGGAGTCGCTACGAGCAGTACTTC. It translates to CASSSPGGGSRYEQYF.

In its sample, this clonotype was seen a few times. This chain joins TRBV7-9 and TRBJ2-7; 7 nucleotides line up with TRBD2. CDR3 length equals 15 residues. Germline CDR1 reads SEHNR; CDR2 reads FQNEAQ (reference sequence). Trimming removed 5 bases from V and 5 bases from J; junction bases left unmatched: 12. The CDR3 sequence is CASSPKIMAGDEQYF. CDR3 nucleotide sequence: TGTGCCAGCAGCCCAAAAATTATGGCGGGAGACGAGCAGTACTTC.

V and J are TRBV20-1 and TRBJ2-4, with 9 bases aligning to TRBD2. The length of the CDR3 is 14 residues. V gave up 4 bases and J gave up 2 bases; unmatched junction bases: 3. Germline V gives CDR1 DFQATT, CDR2 SNEGSKA (reference sequence). CDR3 DNA sequence: TGCAGTGCTATAGCGGGAGATCCCAAAAACATTCAGTACTTC. Protein sequence: CSAIAGDPKNIQYF.

The sample holds one count of this clonotype. The genes are TRBV7-9 and TRBJ2-7, with 8 bases fitting TRBD2. V was pared by 4 bases and J by 7 bases, with 15 bases of the junction left unmatched. The V gene's germline CDR1 is SEHNR and CDR2 FQNEAQ (reference sequence). This CDR3 spans 16 amino acids. This chain's CDR3 is CASSSRGTSGPREQYF. The CDR3 region has the DNA TGTGCCAGCAGCTCACGGGGCACTAGCGGTCCGCGGGAGCAGTACTTC.

This clonotype came up a few times. This chain joins TRBV27 and TRBJ1-5; D is ambiguous. Germline-derived CDR1 and CDR2 are MNHEY and SMNVEV (reference sequence). Trimming took 4 bases from V and 3 from J, leaving 7 bases between them. The CDR3 length is 13 residues. CDR3: CASSSSDNQPQHF. DNA of the CDR3: TGTGCCAGCAGTTCTTCTGACAATCAGCCCCAGCATTTT.

This clonotype has at least ten counts. The rearrangement uses TRBV11-1 and TRBJ2-7; 8 bases line up with TRBD2. CDR3 length equals 18 residues. Trimming at V came to 2 bases and at J to 0 bases, leaving 12 bases not matched to a gene. Germline lookup yields CDR1 SGHAT and CDR2 FQDESV (reference sequence). CDR3: CASSLRWAGGGLSYEQYF. The CDR3 coding sequence is TGTGCCAGCAGCTTAAGGTGGGCTGGCGGGGGGCTCTCCTACGAGCAGTACTTC.

This clonotype is a singleton in its sample. The chain has TRBV5-1 and TRBJ2-1; D gene uncertain. Gene TRBJ2-7 matches the end of the DNA better, so the J call may be wrong. This CDR3 is 12 amino acids long. The germline CDR1 and CDR2 sequences are SGHRS and YFSETQ. The CDR3 loop is CASSLNYNEQYF. The CDR3 DNA reads TGCGCCAGCAGCTTGAATTACAATGAGCAGTACTTC.

V is TRBV10-3 and J is TRBJ2-5; 12 bases align to TRBD1. Germline CDR1 ENHRY, CDR2 SYGVKD. CDR3 length: 15 residues. The V gene end was trimmed by 6 bases and the J gene end by 5 bases; junction bases not matched to a gene: 7. CDR3 protein: CAISTGTGGAETQYF. DNA for the CDR3: TGTGCCATCAGCACGGGGACAGGGGGCGCGGAGACCCAGTACTTC.

The rearrangement links TRBV2 to TRBJ2-1; no clear D. Trimming pared 5 bases from V and 8 bases from J, leaving 13 bases between. In germline, CDR1 is SNHLY, CDR2 FYNNEI. This CDR3 is 13 amino acids long. The CDR3 DNA reads TGTGCCAGCAGTTTGGACGTTGGGGATGAGCAGTTCTTC. Its translation: CASSLDVGDEQFF. The full variable domain, its missing parts supplied by reference TRBV2 and TRBJ2-1, is EPEVTQTPSHQVTQMGQEVILRCVPISNHLYFYWYRQILGQKVEFLVSFYNNEISEKSEIFDDQFSVERPDGSNFTLKIRSTKLEDSAMYFCASSLDVGDEQFFGPGTRLTVL.

The chain employs TRBV20-1 and TRBJ2-2; perhaps TRBD2 as D (6 bases). Germline CDR1 is DFQATT and CDR2 is SNEGSKA (reference sequence). The CDR3 loop spans 14 amino acids. V was pared by 4 bases and J by 3 bases, with 12 bases between. CDR3 sequence (DNA): TGCAGTGCTACGGAGGGGCGCGACACCGGGGAGCTGTTTTTT. Protein sequence: CSATEGRDTGELFF.

A few counts support this clonotype. The rearrangement joins TRBV11-2 to TRBJ2-5; D may correspond to TRBD1 or TRBD2 (5 bases each). The CDR3 is made up of 14 amino acids. The V gene's germline CDR1 is SGHAT and CDR2 FQNNGV. The V end was cut by 8 bases, the J end by 1 base, with 14 bases between. The CDR3 region has the DNA TGTGCCAGCGGGGCCGGGGCTCTCCAAGAGACCCAGTACTTC. Its translation is CASGAGALQETQYF.

This clonotype was observed many times. The chain recombines TRBV3-1 with TRBJ2-7, with D possibly TRBD2 on 6 matching bases. The CDR3 loop spans 15 amino acids. Germline CDR1 and CDR2: LGHDT and YNNKEL (reference sequence). Trimming took off 0 bases at V and 6 bases at J, with 15 bases between the two ends. CDR3 DNA sequence: TGTGCCAGCAGCCAAGACCGCGGGACCGGGGGCGAGCAGTACTTC. Amino acids: CASSQDRGTGGEQYF.

The chain links TRBV19 to TRBJ2-1; TRBD2 is a possible D gene (6 bases). This CDR3 region has 16 residues. Trimming cost V 3 bases and J 4 bases, with 16 bases left between them. The germline gives CDR1 LNHDA, CDR2 SQIVND (reference sequence). The CDR3 nucleotides are TGTGCCAGTAGTATTATCGGGAGAAATCCGTACAATGAGCAGTTCTTC. Translating gives CASSIIGRNPYNEQFF.

This clonotype was counted once. This CDR3 reads CASSLAQRGGNEQFF. The CDR3 DNA sequence: TGCGCCAGCAGCTTGGCTCAGCGGGGGGGCAATGAGCAGTTCTTC. The chain links TRBV5-1 to TRBJ2-1; 10 bases line up with TRBD2. The ends lost 0 bases at V and 6 bases at J; junction bases unmatched: 3. The CDR3 consists of 15 residues. Per germline, CDR1 SGHRS and CDR2 YFSETQ.

The CDR3 region is CAISVGLAGDNEQFF. The DNA for the CDR3 is TGTGCCATCAGTGTAGGACTAGCGGGGGACAATGAGCAGTTCTTC. This chain joins TRBV10-3 and TRBJ2-1; 13 bases agree with TRBD2. Looked up from germline, CDR1 is ENHRY and CDR2 is SYGVKD. This CDR3 region has 15 residues. J was trimmed by 5 bases and V by 4 bases; bases with no gene match: 2.

There are a few counts of this clonotype. V and J are TRBV4-3 and TRBJ2-7, with 8 bases matching TRBD2. CDR3 length: 16 amino acids. J gave up 1 base and V 1 base, and 6 bases lay outside the gene matches. Looked up from germline, CDR1 is LGHNA and CDR2 is YSLEER. The CDR3 protein is CASSQAWREVSYEQYF. DNA of the CDR3: TGCGCCAGCAGCCAAGCGTGGCGGGAGGTGTCCTACGAGCAGTACTTC.

The V gene is TRBV7-9, the J gene TRBJ2-1; 12 nucleotides agree with TRBD2. The CDR3 loop spans 17 amino acids. The J segment lost 8 bases and the V segment lost 3 bases, leaving 11 bases of the junction unmatched. Looked up from germline, CDR1 is SEHNR and CDR2 is FQNEAQ (reference sequence). DNA of the CDR3: TGTGCCAGCAGCTTCCAAAATCTAGCGGGAGGGGGCGATGAGCAGTTCTTC. Its translation: CASSFQNLAGGGDEQFF.

This sequence joins TRBV11-2 and TRBJ2-7; 10 positions agree with TRBD1. This CDR3 region has 16 residues. CDR1 and CDR2 (germline): SGHAT, FQNNGV. Trimming took 1 base from V and 3 from J; bases not matched to a gene: 6. The CDR3 DNA is TGTGCCAGCAGCTTAGCTGGGACAGGGGCTCTCTACGAGCAGTACTTC. The encoded protein is CASSLAGTGALYEQYF. Complete variable domain (other parts from reference TRBV11-2 and TRBJ2-7): EAGVAQSPRYKIIEKRQSVAFWCNPISGHATLYWYQQILGQGPKLLIQFQNNGVVDDSQLPKDRFSAERLKGVDSTLKIQPAKLEDSAVYLCASSLAGTGALYEQYFGPGTRLTVT.

A few counts support this clonotype. The chain couples TRBV20-1 to TRBJ2-1; TRBD2 aligns across 8 bases. Trimming at V came to 4 bases and at J to 5 bases, leaving 7 bases not matched to a gene. The CDR3 has 14 residues. Germline CDR1 reads DFQATT; CDR2 reads SNEGSKA (reference sequence). This CDR3 is CSAILAGLHNEQFF. The CDR3 DNA sequence: TGCAGTGCTATTTTAGCGGGGCTCCACAATGAGCAGTTCTTC.

This chain links TRBV3-1 with TRBJ2-3, with 12 bases fitting TRBD2. CDR3 size: 16 residues. Germline V lookup: CDR1 LGHDT, CDR2 YNNKEL (reference sequence). CDR3 amino acids: CVRSQGLAGGPGTQYF. The CDR3 DNA follows: TGTGTCCGCAGCCAAGGGCTAGCGGGAGGGCCCGGTACGCAGTATTTT.

This clonotype occurred a few times. The V and J genes are TRBV12-3 or TRBV12-4 and TRBJ1-1; D is ambiguous. V was cut by 2 bases and J by 1 base, with 11 bases left in between. The CDR3 loop spans 15 amino acids. CDR3 nucleotides: TGTGCCAGCAGTTTACGGGCCAGGAAGAACACTGAAGCTTTCTTT. Encoded protein: CASSLRARKNTEAFF.

This chain links TRBV21-1 with TRBJ1-1. TRBV21-1 is termed a pseudogene. The CDR3 loop spans 13 amino acids. The CDR3 nucleotides are TGTGCCAGCAGCCGCGACGTACGGTCTGAAGCTTTCTTT. Its protein product is CASSRDVRSEAFF.

This clonotype turned up a few times. The CDR3 bases are TGTGCCAGCAGAAAGACTAGCGGGAAAGAGCAGTACTTC. Encoded protein: CASRKTSGKEQYF. J is TRBJ2-7 and V is TRBV27, with 11 bases matching TRBD2. The CDR3 contains 13 residues. V lost 6 bases and J lost 7; bases outside the gene matches: 5. The germline V gene has CDR1 MNHEY and CDR2 SMNVEV (reference sequence).

This clonotype was counted a few times. The V gene is TRBV7-9, the J gene TRBJ2-1; 13 bases agree with TRBD2. After removal of 7 bases from V and 8 bases from J, the junction contained 8 bases not matched to a gene. Germline CDR1 and CDR2: SEHNR and FQNEAQ (reference sequence). The CDR3 sequence is 15 residues long. CDR3 DNA: TGTGCCAGCACCGAAACTAGCGGGAGGGGCGATGAGCAGTTCTTC. Protein: CASTETSGRGDEQFF.